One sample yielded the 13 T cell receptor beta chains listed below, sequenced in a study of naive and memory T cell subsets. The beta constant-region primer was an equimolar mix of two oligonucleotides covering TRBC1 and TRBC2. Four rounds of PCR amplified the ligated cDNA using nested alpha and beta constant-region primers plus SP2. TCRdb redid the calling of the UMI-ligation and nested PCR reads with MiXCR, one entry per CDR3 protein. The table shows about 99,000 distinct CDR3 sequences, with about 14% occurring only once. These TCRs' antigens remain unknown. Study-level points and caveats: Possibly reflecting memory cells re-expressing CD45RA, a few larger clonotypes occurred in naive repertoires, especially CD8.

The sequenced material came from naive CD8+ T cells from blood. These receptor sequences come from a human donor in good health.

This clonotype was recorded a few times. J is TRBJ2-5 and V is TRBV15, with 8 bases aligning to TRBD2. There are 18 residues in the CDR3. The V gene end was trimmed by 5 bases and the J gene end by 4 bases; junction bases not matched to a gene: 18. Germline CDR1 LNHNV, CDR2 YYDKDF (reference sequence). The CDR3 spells CATSSVNGGAGVGETQYF. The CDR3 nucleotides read TGTGCCACCAGCTCCGTGAACGGGGGGGCCGGGGTAGGAGAGACCCAGTACTTC.

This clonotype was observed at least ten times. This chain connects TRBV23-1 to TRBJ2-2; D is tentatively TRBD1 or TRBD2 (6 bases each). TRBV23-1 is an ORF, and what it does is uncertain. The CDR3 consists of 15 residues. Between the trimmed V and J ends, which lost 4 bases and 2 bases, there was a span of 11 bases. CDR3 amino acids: CASSLRDTNTGELFF. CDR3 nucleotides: TGCGCCAGCAGTCTGCGGGACACAAACACCGGGGAGCTGTTTTTT.

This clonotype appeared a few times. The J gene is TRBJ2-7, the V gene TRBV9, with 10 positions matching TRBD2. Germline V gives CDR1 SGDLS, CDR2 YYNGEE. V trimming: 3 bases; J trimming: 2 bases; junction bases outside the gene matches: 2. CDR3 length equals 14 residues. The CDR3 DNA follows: TGTGCCAGCAGCGCTAGCGGGAGTCCCTACGAGCAGTACTTC. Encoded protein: CASSASGSPYEQYF.

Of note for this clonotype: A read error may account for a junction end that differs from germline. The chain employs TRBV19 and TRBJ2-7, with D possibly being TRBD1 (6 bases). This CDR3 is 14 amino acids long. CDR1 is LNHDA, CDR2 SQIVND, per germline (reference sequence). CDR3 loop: CGSSIETGKYEQYF. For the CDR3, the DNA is TGTGGCAGTAGTATAGAGACAGGAAAATACGAGCAGTACTTC.

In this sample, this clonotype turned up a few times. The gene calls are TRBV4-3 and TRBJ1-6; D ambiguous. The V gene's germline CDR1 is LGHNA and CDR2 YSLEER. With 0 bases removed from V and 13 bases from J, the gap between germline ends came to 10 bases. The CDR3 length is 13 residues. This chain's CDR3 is CASSQDPEDPLHF. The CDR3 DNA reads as TGCGCCAGCAGCCAAGATCCCGAAGATCCCCTCCACTTT.

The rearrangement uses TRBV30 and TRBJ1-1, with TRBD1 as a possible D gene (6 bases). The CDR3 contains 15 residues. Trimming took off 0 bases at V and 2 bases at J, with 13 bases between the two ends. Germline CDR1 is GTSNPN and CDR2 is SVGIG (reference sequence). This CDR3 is CAWSVEGGSNTEAFF. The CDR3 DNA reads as TGTGCCTGGAGTGTTGAGGGGGGCTCTAACACTGAAGCTTTCTTT. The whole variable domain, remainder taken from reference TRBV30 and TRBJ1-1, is SQTIHQWPATLVQPVGSPLSLECTVEGTSNPNLYWYRQAAGRGLQLLFYSVGIGQISSEVPQNLSASRPQDRQFILSSKKLLLSDSGFYLCAWSVEGGSNTEAFFGQGTRLTVV.

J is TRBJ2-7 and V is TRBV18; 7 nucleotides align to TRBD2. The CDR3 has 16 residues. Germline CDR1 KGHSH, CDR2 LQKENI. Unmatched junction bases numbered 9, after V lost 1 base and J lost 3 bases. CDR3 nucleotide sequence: TGTGCCAGCTCACCACGTCTAGCGGCGGGAGACTACGAGCAGTACTTC. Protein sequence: CASSPRLAAGDYEQYF.

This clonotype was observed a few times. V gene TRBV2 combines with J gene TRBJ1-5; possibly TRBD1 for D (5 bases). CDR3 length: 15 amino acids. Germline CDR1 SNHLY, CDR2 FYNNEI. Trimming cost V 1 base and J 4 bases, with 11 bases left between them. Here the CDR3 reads CASSEGGGGNQPQHF. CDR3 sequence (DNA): TGTGCCAGCAGTGAAGGGGGGGGTGGGAATCAGCCCCAGCATTTT.

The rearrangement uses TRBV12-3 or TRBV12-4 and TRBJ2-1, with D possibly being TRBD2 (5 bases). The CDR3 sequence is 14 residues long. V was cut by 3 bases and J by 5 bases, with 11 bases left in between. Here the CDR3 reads CASSLAGLNNEQFF. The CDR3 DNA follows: TGTGCCAGCAGTTTGGCTGGACTCAACAATGAGCAGTTCTTC.

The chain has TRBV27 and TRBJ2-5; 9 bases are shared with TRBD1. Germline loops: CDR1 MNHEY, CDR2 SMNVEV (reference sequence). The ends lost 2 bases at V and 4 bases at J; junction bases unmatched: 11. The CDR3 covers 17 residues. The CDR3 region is CASSLRPGQGGRETQYF. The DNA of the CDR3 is TGTGCCAGCAGTTTAAGGCCGGGACAGGGAGGCCGAGAGACCCAGTACTTC.

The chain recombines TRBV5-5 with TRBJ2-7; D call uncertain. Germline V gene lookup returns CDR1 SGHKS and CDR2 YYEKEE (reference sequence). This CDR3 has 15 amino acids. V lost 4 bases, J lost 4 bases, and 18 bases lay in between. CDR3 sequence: CASSPWISSSYEQYF. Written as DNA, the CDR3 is TGTGCCAGCAGCCCCTGGATTTCTTCCTCTTACGAGCAGTACTTC.

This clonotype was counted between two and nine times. The CDR3: CASSLGGRDYEQYF. CDR3 sequence (DNA): TGTGCCAGCAGCTTAGGAGGCAGGGACTACGAGCAGTACTTC. This chain uses TRBV7-8 with TRBJ2-7, with D possibly being TRBD1 (5 bases). V gave up 1 base and J gave up 3 bases, with 10 bases separating them. The CDR3 extends over 14 amino acids. In germline, CDR1 is SGHVS, CDR2 FQNEAQ.

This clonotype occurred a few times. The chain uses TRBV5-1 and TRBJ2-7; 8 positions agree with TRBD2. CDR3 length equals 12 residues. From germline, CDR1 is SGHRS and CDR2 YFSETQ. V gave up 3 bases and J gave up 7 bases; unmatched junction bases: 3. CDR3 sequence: CASSSGGGEQYF. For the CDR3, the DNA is TGCGCCAGCAGCTCGGGCGGGGGGGAGCAGTACTTC. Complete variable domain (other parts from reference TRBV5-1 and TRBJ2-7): KAGVTQTPRYLIKTRGQQVTLSCSPISGHRSVSWYQQTPGQGLQFLFEYFSETQRNKGNFPGRFSGRQFSNSRSEMNVSTLELGDSALYLCASSSGGGEQYFGPGTRLTVT.